The clone carrying this T cell receptor beta chain came up a few times. Antigen specificity is unknown. One end of the junction does not line up with germline, which may come from a read error. Isolation of PBMCs gave at least 7 million cells per sample. This sample is drawn from a study of blood T cells in healthy people across ages. The second PCR ran about 6 to 11 cycles with a sample-barcoded 5' primer and J-beta primers. There were at least 3 million CDR3-containing paired-end reads obtained from each sample. TCRdb itself ran the 5' RACE reads through MiXCR, one entry per CDR3 protein. The table includes about 780,000 distinct CDR3 sequences, about half detected once. This CDR3 comprises 14 residues. Germline V gene lookup returns CDR1 ENHRY and CDR2 SYGVKD. Whole-study findings and limits: Age advanced and TCR beta diversity per million T cells fell, roughly linearly.

The clonotype comes from a man older than 75 in good health. The sequenced material came from blood. V is TRBV10-3 and J is TRBJ1-6; 10 nucleotides match TRBD1. The CDR3 reads CAISAGTGASPPHF. The CDR3, as DNA: TGTGCCATCAGTGCCGGGACAGGGGCTTCACCCCCCCACTTT.